This T cell receptor beta chain was obtained from a study of OX40 agonist ivuxolimab in advanced cancers. Per the germline V gene, CDR1 is MDHEN and CDR2 is SYDVKM. CDR3 length: 15 residues. The ends lost 1 base at V and 8 bases at J; junction bases unmatched: 10. Generated by immunoSEQ multiplex PCR, the TCRdb table keeps only in-frame clones and is missing some. This table holds some 77,000 clones, roughly nine tenths found once. On this clone: Its antigen is as yet unknown.

General study points: Partial responders receiving 0.1-3.0 mg/kg showed among the lowest clonal expansion.

The sample consisted of CD4+ or CD8+ T cells sorted from blood, taken in a trial of the OX40 agonist ivuxolimab. The chain combines TRBV28 with TRBJ1-2, with 7 bases identical to TRBD1. The sequence was collected from an adult with an advanced solid tumor such as melanoma, head and neck, liver or kidney cancer. The CDR3 loop reads CASSLYSTGTGGYTF. The CDR3 DNA reads as TGTGCCAGCAGTTTATATTCGACAGGGACGGGGGGCTACACCTTC.